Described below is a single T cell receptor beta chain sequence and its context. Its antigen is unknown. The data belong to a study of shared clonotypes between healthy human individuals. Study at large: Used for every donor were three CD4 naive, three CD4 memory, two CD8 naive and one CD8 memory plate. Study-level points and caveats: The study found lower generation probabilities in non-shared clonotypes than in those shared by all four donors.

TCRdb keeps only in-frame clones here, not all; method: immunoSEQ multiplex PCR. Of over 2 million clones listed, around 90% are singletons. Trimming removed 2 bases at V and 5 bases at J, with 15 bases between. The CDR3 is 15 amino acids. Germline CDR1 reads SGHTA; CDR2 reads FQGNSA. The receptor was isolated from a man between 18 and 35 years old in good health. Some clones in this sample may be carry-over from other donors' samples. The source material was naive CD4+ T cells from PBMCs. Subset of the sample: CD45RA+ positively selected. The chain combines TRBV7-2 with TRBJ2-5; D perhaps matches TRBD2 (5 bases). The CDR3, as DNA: TGTGCCAGCAGCTTACAAGGAGGTCCCCAGGAGACCCAGTACTTC. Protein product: CASSLQGGPQETQYF.